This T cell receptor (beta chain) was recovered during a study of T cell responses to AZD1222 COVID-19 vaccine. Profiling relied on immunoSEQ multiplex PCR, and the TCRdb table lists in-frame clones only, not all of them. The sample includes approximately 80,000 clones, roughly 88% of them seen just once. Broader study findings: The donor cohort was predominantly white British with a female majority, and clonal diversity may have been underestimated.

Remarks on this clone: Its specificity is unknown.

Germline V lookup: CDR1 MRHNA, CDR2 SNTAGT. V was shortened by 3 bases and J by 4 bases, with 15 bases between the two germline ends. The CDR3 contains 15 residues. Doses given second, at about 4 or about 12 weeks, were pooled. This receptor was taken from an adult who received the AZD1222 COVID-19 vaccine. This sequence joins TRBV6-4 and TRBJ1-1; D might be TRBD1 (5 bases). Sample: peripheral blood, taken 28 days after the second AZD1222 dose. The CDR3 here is CASSEPGGDGTEAFF. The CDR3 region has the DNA TGTGCCAGCAGTGAGCCGGGGGGTGATGGCACTGAAGCTTTCTTT.